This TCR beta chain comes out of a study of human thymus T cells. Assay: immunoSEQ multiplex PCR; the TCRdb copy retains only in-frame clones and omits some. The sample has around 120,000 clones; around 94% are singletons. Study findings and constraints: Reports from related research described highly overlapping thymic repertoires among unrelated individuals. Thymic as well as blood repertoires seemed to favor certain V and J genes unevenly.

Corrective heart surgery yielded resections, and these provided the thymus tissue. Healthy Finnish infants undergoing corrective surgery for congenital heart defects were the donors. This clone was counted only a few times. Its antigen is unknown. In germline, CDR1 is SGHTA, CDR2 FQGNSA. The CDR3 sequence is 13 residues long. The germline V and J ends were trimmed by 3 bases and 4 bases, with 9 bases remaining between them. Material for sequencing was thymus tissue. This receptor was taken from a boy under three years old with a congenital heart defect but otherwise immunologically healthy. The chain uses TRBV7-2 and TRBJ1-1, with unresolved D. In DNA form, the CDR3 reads TGTGCCAGCAGCTTTCGTGGTTCCACTGAAGCTTTCTTT. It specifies CASSFRGSTEAFF. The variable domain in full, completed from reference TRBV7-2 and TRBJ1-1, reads GAGVSQSPSNKVTEKGKDVELRCDPISGHTALYWYRQSLGQGLEFLIYFQGNSAPDKSGLPSDRFSAERTGGSVSTLTIQRTQQEDSAVYLCASSFRGSTEAFFGQGTRLTVV.